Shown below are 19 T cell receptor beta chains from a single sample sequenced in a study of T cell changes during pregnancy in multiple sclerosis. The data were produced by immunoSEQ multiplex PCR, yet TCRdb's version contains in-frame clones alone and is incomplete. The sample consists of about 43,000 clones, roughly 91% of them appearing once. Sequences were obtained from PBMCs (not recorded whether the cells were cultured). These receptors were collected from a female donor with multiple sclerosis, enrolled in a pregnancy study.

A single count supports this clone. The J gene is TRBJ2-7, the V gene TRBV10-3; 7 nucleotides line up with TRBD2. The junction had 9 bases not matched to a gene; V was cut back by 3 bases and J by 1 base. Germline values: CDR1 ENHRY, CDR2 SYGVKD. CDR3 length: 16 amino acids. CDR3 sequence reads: CAISEPVGAGSYEQYF. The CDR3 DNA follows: TGTGCCATCAGTGAACCAGTAGGAGCGGGATCCTACGAGCAGTACTTC.

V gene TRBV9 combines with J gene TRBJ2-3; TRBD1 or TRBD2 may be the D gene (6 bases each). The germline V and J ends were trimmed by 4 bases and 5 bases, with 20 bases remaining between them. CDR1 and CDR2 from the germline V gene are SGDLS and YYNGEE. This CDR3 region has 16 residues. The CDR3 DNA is TGTGCCAGCAGCATATGGGACTCTGGGGGCGGAGATACGCAGTATTTT. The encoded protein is CASSIWDSGGGDTQYF.

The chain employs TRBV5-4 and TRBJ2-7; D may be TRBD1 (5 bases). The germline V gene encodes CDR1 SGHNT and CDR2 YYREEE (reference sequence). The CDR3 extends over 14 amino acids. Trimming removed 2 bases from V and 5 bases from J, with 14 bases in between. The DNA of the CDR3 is TGTGCCAGCAGCTTACAGGTTCGCGAGGACGAGCAGTACTTC. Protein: CASSLQVREDEQYF.

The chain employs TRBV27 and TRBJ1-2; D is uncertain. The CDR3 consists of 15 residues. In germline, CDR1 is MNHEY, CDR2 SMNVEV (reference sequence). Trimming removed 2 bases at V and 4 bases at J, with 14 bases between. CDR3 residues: CASSLDVNYGYGYTF. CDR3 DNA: TGTGCCAGCAGTTTAGACGTCAATTACGGCTATGGCTACACCTTC.

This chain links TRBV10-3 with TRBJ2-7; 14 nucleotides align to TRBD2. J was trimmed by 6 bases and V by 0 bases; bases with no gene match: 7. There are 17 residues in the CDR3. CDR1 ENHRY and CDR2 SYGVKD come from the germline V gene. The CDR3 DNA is TGTGCCATCAGTGAGTCCCTGGGGACTAGCGGGAGAGGCGAGCAGTACTTC. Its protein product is CAISESLGTSGRGEQYF.

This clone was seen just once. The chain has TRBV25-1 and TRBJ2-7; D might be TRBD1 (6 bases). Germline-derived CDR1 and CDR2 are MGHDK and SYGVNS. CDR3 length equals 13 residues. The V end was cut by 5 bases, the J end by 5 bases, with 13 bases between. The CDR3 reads CASSNVRGNEQYF. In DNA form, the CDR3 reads TGTGCCAGCAGTAACGTTAGGGGGAACGAGCAGTACTTC.

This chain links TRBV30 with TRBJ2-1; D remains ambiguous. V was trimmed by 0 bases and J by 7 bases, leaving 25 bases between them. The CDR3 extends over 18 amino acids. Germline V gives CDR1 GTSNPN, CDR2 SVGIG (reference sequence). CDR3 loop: CAWSVRWQEVRLGNEQFF. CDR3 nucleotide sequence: TGTGCCTGGAGTGTACGATGGCAGGAAGTCCGCTTGGGGAATGAGCAGTTCTTC.

CDR3 bases: TGCGCCAGCAGCCAAGGGTTGTCCGGCAAAAACATTCAGTACTTC. Translating gives CASSQGLSGKNIQYF. This chain uses TRBV4-1 with TRBJ2-4; D gene ambiguous. Trimming took 1 base from V and 3 from J, leaving 10 bases between them. The CDR3 length is 15 residues. Germline V gene lookup returns CDR1 MGHRA and CDR2 YSYEKL.

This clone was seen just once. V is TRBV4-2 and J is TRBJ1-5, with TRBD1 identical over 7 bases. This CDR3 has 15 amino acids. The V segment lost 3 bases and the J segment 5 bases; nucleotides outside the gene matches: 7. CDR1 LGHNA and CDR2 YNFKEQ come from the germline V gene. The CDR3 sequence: CASSHHDRADQPQHF. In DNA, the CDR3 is TGTGCCAGCAGCCATCATGACAGGGCTGATCAGCCCCAGCATTTT.

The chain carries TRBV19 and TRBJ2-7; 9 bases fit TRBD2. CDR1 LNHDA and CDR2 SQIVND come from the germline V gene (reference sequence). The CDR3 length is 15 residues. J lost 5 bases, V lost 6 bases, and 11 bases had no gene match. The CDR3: CASSRISGSLNEQYF. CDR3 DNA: TGTGCCAGTAGCAGAATTAGCGGGAGTCTCAACGAGCAGTACTTC.

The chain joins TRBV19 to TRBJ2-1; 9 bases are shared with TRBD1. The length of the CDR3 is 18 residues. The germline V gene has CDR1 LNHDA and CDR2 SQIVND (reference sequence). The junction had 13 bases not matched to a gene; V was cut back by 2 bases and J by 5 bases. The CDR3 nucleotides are TGTGCCAGTAGTATATTCGGTTGGGACAGGGCTTTTAACAATGAGCAGTTCTTC. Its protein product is CASSIFGWDRAFNNEQFF.

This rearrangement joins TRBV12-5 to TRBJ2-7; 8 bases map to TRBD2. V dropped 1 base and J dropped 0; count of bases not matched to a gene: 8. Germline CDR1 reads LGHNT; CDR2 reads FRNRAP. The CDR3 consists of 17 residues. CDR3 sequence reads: CASGLEISGGSSYEQYF. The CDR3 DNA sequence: TGTGCTAGTGGTTTGGAGATCTCGGGAGGGAGCTCCTACGAGCAGTACTTC.

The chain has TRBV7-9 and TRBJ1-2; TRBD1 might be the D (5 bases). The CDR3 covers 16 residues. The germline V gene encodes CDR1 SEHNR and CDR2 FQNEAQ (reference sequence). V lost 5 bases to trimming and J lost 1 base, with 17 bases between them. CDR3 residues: CASSQRLTGGNYGYTF. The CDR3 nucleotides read TGTGCCAGCAGCCAACGCCTAACAGGAGGTAACTATGGCTACACCTTC. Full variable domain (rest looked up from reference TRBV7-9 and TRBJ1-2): DTGVSQNPRHKITKRGQNVTFRCDPISEHNRLYWYRQTLGQGPEFLTYFQNEAQLEKSRLLSDRFSAERPKGSFSTLEIQRTEQGDSAMYLCASSQRLTGGNYGYTFGSGTRLTVV.

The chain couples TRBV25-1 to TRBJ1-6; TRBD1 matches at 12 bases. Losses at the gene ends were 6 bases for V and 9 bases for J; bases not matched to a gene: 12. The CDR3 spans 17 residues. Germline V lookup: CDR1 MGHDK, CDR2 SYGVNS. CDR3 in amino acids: CASSDIRDRGLSSPLHF. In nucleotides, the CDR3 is TGTGCCAGCAGCGACATCCGGGACAGGGGGCTTAGTTCACCCCTCCACTTT.

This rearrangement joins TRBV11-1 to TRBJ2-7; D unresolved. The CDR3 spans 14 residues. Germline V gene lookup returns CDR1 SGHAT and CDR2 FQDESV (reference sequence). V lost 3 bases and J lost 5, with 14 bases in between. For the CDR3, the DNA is TGTGCCAGCAGCTTTGCGAAGGGTCTCAACGAGCAGTACTTC. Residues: CASSFAKGLNEQYF.

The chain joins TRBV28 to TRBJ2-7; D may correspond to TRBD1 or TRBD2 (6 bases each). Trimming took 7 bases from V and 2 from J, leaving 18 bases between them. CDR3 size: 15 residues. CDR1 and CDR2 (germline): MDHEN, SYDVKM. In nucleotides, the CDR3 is TGTGCCAGCATCCCTTGGGGGGCGTCAACCTACGAGCAGTACTTC. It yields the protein CASIPWGASTYEQYF.

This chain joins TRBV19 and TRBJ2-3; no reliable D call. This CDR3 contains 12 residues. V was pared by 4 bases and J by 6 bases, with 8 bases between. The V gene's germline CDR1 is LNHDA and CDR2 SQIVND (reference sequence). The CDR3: CASSTSGDTQYF. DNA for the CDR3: TGTGCCAGTAGTACCTCCGGGGATACGCAGTATTTT.

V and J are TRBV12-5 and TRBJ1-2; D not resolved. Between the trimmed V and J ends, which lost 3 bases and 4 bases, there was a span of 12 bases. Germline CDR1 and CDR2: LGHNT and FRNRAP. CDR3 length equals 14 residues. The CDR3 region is CASGFPLVPYGYTF. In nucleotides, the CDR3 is TGTGCTAGTGGTTTCCCACTCGTACCCTATGGCTACACCTTC.

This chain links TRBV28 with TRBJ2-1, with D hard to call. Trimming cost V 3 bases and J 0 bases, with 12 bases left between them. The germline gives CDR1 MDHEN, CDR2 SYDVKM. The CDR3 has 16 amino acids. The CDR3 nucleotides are TGTGCCAGCAGTTTCGTCTGGCCGAGCTCCTACAATGAGCAGTTCTTC. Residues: CASSFVWPSSYNEQFF.